This TCR beta chain was recovered during a study of regulatory T cells in long-lasting Graves disease. This clonotype came up many times. Time point in this sample: newly diagnosed GD, antithyroid drugs for less than 3 months. Generation of the TCR library employed RNA extracted from PBMCs. Construction of the TCR beta libraries employed iRepertoire HTBI primers in conjunction with Arm-PCR of CDR3 regions. TCRdb reprocessed the multiplex PCR reads with MiXCR, giving one entry per CDR3 protein. The sample yields 350,000 to 550,000 distinct CDR3 sequences, about 15% seen once. V dropped 4 bases and J dropped 1; count of bases not matched to a gene: 15. Germline values: CDR1 SGHTA, CDR2 FQGNSA. CDR3 length equals 18 residues. These records were also assigned to another study, of T cells in Graves' hyperthyroidism and ophthalmopathy.

Here the sequenced sample was peripheral blood mononuclear cells (PBMCs), taken at new diagnosis, from a patient treated with antithyroid drugs. The source is a woman aged 18-29 years with Graves disease. The genes are TRBV7-2 and TRBJ2-5, with 7 bases identical to TRBD2. The CDR3 coding sequence is TGTGCCAGCAGCTACGGTGTGACTAGCTTAATGTCCCAAGAGACCCAGTACTTC. Translating it yields CASSYGVTSLMSQETQYF.